This TCR beta chain originates from a study of CD8 T cells in Susac syndrome. Germline V gene sequence: CDR1 LGHDT, CDR2 YNNKEL (reference sequence). With 3 bases clipped from V and 5 bases from J, the junction kept 6 bases outside the gene matches. This CDR3 contains 15 residues. Random hexamers served to reverse transcribe roughly 0.45 to 1 ug RNA. TCRdb recomputed calls from the immunoSEQ multiplex PCR reads with MiXCR, one row per CDR3 protein. Of roughly 220,000 distinct CDR3 sequences detected, about 94% appear once; the ten largest clones hold 0.15% to 0.2%. The source is a human donor with Susac syndrome. The V and J genes are TRBV3-1 and TRBJ1-5, with 8 bases matching TRBD1. The sequencing input was CD4+ T cells from PBMCs. CDR3 DNA: TGTGCCAGCAGCCACCCGACAGGGGAATATCAGCCCCAGCATTTT. This codes for CASSHPTGEYQPQHF.